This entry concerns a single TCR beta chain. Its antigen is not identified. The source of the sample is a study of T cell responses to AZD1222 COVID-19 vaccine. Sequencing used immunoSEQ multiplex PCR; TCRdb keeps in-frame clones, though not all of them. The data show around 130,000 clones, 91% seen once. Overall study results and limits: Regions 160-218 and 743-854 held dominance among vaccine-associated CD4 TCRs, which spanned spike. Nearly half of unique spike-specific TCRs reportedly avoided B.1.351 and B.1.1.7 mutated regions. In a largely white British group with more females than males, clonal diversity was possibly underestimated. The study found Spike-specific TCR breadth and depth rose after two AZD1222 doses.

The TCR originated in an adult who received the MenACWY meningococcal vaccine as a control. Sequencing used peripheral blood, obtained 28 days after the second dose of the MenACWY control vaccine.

CDR3 sequence reads: CASSLKVGPTNEKLFF. The CDR3 coding sequence is TGTGCCAGCAGTCTAAAGGTCGGACCAACTAATGAAAAACTGTTTTTT. This chain joins TRBV27 and TRBJ1-4; D is undetermined. The V gene's germline CDR1 is MNHEY and CDR2 SMNVEV (reference sequence). The CDR3 extends over 16 amino acids. The V end was cut by 5 bases, the J end by 0 bases, with 13 bases between.